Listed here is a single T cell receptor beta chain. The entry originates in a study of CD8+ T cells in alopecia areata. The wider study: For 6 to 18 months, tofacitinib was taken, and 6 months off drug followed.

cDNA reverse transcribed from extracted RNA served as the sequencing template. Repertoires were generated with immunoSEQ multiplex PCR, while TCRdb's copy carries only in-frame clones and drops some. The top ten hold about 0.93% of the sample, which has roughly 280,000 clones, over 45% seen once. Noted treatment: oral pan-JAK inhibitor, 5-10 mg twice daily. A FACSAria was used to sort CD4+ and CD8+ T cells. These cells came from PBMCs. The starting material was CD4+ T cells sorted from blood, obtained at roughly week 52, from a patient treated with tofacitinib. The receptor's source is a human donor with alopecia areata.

The CDR3 coding sequence is TGCAGCGTTGAAGATGGGACTTCGAACACCGGGGAGCTGTTTTTT. This sequence encodes CSVEDGTSNTGELFF. The chain uses TRBV29-1 and TRBJ2-2; D possibly corresponds to TRBD2 (6 bases). Trimming took off 0 bases at V and 0 bases at J, with 8 bases between the two ends. Germline V gene sequence: CDR1 SQVTM, CDR2 ANQGSEA. The CDR3 consists of 15 residues.